The subject of this entry is one TCR beta chain. In germline, CDR1 is MNHEY, CDR2 SVGEGT. The CDR3 covers 19 residues. The V end lost 0 bases, the J end lost 8 bases, and 26 bases lay between the germline ends. The source of the sample is a study of blood T cell repertoires in COVID-19. Study-level information: T cells, B-cell-depleted T cells, or PBMCs provided the cDNA or gDNA that served as material.

As processed by the authors: Amplification from reference gene primers served as the basis for estimated nucleated cell counts. Sequenced by immunoSEQ multiplex PCR; TCRdb stores in-frame clones only, minus some. D and trimming were read from the DNA, whereas the V and J calls and clone size are those reported in that table. There are 170,000 or so clones in the sample; around nine tenths occur only once, and 2.5% to 3.5% lies in the top ten. The sequenced sample was peripheral blood. The V and J genes are TRBV6-2 or TRBV6-3 and TRBJ2-1; D is possibly TRBD2 (7 bases). This TCR was sampled from a man in his forties or fifties with active or convalescent COVID-19. CDR3 DNA: TGTGCCAGCAGTTACTCAGCCCTAGGGGGAGCGGGGAGTCCCCATGAGCAGTTCTTC. Its translation: CASSYSALGGAGSPHEQFF.